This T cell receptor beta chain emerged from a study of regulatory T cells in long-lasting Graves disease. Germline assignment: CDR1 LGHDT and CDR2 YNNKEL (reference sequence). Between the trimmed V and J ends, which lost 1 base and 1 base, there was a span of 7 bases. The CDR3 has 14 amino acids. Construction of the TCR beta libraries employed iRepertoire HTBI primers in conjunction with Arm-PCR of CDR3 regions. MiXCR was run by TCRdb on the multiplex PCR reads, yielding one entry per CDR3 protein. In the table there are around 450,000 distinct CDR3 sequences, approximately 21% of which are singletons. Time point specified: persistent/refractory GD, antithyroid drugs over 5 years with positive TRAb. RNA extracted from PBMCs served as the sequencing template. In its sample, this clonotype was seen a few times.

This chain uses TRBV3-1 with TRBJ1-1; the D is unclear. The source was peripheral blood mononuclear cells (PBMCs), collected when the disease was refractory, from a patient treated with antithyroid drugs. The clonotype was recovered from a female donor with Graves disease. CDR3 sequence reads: CASSQVSRNTEAFF. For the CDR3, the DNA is TGTGCCAGCAGCCAAGTCTCGCGGAACACTGAAGCTTTCTTT. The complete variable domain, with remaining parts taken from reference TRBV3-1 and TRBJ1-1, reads DTAVSQTPKYLVTQMGNDKSIKCEQNLGHDTMYWYKQDSKKFLKIMFSYNNKELIINETVPNRFSPKSPDKAHLNLHINSLELGDSAVYFCASSQVSRNTEAFFGQGTRLTVV.